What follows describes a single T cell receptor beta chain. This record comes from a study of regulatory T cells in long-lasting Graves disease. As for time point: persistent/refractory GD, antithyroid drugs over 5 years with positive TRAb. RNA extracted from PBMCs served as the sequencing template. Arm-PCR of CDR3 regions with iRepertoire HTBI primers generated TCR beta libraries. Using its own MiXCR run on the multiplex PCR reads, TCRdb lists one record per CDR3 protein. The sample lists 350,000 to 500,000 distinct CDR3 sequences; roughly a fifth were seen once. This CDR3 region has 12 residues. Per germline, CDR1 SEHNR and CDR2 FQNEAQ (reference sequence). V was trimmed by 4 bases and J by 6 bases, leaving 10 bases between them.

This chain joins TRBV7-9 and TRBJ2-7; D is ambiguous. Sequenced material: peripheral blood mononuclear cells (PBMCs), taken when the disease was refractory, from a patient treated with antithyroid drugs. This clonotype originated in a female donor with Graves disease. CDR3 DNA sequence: TGTGCCAGCAGCTCGACTTTTGGCGAGCAGTACTTC. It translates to CASSSTFGEQYF.